The rows below give T cell receptor beta chains drawn from one sample of a study of PD-1 blockade in mismatch repair-deficient tumors. The method was immunoSEQ multiplex PCR; TCRdb's version includes in-frame clones alone and lacks a portion of them. The data show around 10,000 clones, 85% to 90% seen once. The sample here was PBMCs, taken about 46 weeks after starting pembrolizumab. Receptors originate from an adult with mismatch repair-deficient cancer. Each CDR3 is given with its conserved first and last residue.

V,length,J,CDR3
TRBV11-2,16,TRBJ1-3,CASSFRGTLSGNTIYF
TRBV30,14,TRBJ1-5,CAWSGTEINQPQHF
TRBV18,14,TRBJ1-2,CASSPPDRIYGYTF
TRBV28,16,TRBJ2-2,CASSTRTSGRDGELFF
TRBV6-5,15,TRBJ2-3,CASTDGLAGEDTQYF
TRBV5-1,14,TRBJ2-7,CASSGQAGTYEQYF
TRBV5-1,14,TRBJ2-3,CASREGLGTDTQYF
TRBV28,14,TRBJ1-2,CASSYGQVVRGYTF
TRBV5-1,16,TRBJ2-3,CASSVGTSGSTDTQYF
TRBV5-1,14,TRBJ2-2,CASSLSQGTGELFF
TRBV6-1,15,TRBJ2-3,CASSGEGHSTDTQYF
TRBV28,14,TRBJ1-1,CASSFGGSDTEAFF
TRBV5-8,14,TRBJ2-7,CASSLAPGTYEQYF
TRBV11-3,15,TRBJ1-2,CASSFRTASFYGYTF
TRBV14,14,TRBJ2-3,CASSQAGGEHTQYF
TRBV23-1,11,TRBJ1-1,CASGQGNEAFF
TRBV5-5,14,TRBJ1-3,CASSFYYSGNTIYF
TRBV14,16,TRBJ1-2,CASSQLTGEINYGYTF
TRBV7-2,14,TRBJ2-1,CASSVPGTSGLQFF
TRBV10-3,13,TRBJ1-2,CAISEQVAYGYTF
TRBV7-2,13,TRBJ2-5,CASSLTRRETQYF
TRBV5-8,15,TRBJ1-5,CASSLRQGGNQPQHF
TRBV9,16,TRBJ2-5,CASSVDGRLSQETQYF
TRBV28,19,TRBJ2-4,CASSFISPTSGRGKNIQYF
TRBV27,15,TRBJ2-7,CASSFSAGAFYEQYF
TRBV6-5,15,TRBJ1-4,CASSSYRRTNEKLFF
TRBV10-3,14,TRBJ2-7,CAIRGGGLDYEQYF
TRBV6-5,15,TRBJ2-1,CASSYTGILYNEQFF
TRBV7-9,16,TRBJ2-1,CASSSGLARSYNEQFF
TRBV7-9,14,TRBJ1-3,CASSYQSSGNTIYF
TRBV11-2,17,TRBJ1-5,CASSFSGRTGKNQPQHF
TRBV18,13,TRBJ2-7,CASSRGLEGEQYF
TRBV15,17,TRBJ1-2,CATSRDGAGTDPYGYTF
TRBV6-1,15,TRBJ2-1,CASSEQGGTYNEQFF
TRBV6-1,15,TRBJ2-7,CASSEGGTDAYEQYF
TRBV7-2,15,TRBJ1-2,CASSLAGTPNYGYTF